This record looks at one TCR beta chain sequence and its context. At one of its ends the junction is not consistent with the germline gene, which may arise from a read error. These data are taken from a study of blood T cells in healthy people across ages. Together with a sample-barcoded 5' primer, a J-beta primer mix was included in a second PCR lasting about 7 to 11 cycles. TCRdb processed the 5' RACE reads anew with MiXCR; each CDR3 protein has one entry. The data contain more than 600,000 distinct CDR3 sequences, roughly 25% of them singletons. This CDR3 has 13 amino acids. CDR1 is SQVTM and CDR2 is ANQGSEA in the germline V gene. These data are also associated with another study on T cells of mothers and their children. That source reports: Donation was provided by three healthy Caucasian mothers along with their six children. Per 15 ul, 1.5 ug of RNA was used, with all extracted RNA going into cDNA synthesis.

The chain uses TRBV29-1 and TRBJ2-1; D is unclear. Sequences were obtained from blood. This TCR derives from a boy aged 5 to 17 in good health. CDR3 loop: CSAAESSHNEQFF. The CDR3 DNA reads TGCAGCGCCGCTGAGAGCTCCCACAATGAGCAGTTCTTC.